The clone carrying this TCR beta chain has only a few counts. The antigen is unknown. The data were taken from a study of T cell repertoires in cytomegalovirus infection. General study findings and limits: HLA-C-restricted CMV-specific TCR beta clonotypes were dominant in the ex vivo response.

The V gene's germline CDR1 is SGHRS and CDR2 YFSETQ. Between the trimmed V and J ends, which lost 0 bases and 4 bases, there was a span of 11 bases. The CDR3 extends over 14 amino acids. TCRdb re-called the reads through MiXCR, storing one row per CDR3 protein. Of 400,000 to 600,000 distinct CDR3 sequences in the sample, more than 40% were seen once. The origin of this receptor is a human donor in good health (CMV status not recorded). Some clones in this sample may be carry-over from other donors' samples. J is TRBJ2-7 and V is TRBV5-1; no clear D. The material was cultured PBMCs, obtained from culture after CMV antigen stimulation. CDR3 nucleotide sequence: TGCGCCAGCAGCTTGGAGGGCCGTCAATACGAGCAGTACTTC. Its translation: CASSLEGRQYEQYF.